These T cell receptor beta chains were read from a single sample in a study of response to subunit inactivated influenza vaccine. MiXCR, applied by TCRdb to the RT-PCR reads, yields one record per CDR3 protein. Among about 240,000 distinct CDR3 sequences listed, about 12% were seen once. Sample: non-naive T cells sorted from PBMCs, taken roughly 15 days before vaccination. The receptors originated from a man between 50 and 59 years old who received an inactivated influenza vaccine. CDR3s include the opening cysteine and the closing phenylalanine or tryptophan. D genes are given only for firm matches. Clone size is not always given. Where it is, it says once, few, many or a class for expanded clones.

v_call,j_call,d_call,clone_size,cdr3_aa,cdr3_nt
TRBV5-1,TRBJ1-1,TRBD1,few,CASSPRDRGYAFF,TGCGCCAGCAGCCCCCGGGACAGGGGGTACGCTTTCTTT
TRBV27,TRBJ2-5,NA,few,CASSGSGETQYF,TGTGCCAGCAGCGGGAGTGGAGAGACCCAGTACTTC
TRBV4-1,TRBJ1-2,TRBD1,few,CASSQGGLRLPGQGPSNYGYTF,TGCGCCAGCAGCCAAGGGGGACTACGACTCCCGGGACAGGGGCCCTCTAACTATGGCTACACCTTC
TRBV7-9,TRBJ1-3,NA,few,CASSSQAAQDSGNTIYF,TGTGCCAGCAGCTCGCAGGCCGCACAGGACTCTGGAAACACCATATATTTT
TRBV2,TRBJ1-5,NA,NA,CASSEKTGRGQPQHF,TGTGCCAGCAGTGAAAAGACAGGACGCGGTCAGCCCCAGCATTTT
TRBV6-5,TRBJ2-4,NA,few,CASSYSRGGNIQYF,TGTGCCAGCAGTTACTCGAGAGGGGGAAACATTCAGTACTTC
TRBV3-1,TRBJ2-7,NA,NA,CASSQGRVAYEQYF,TGTGCCAGCAGCCAAGGACGGGTAGCCTACGAGCAGTACTTC
TRBV5-1,TRBJ2-1,TRBD1,NA,CASSVGQGARNNEQFF,TGCGCCAGCAGCGTAGGACAGGGGGCGCGGAACAATGAGCAGTTCTTC
TRBV20-1,TRBJ2-1,NA,few,CSARLRSGVWSYNEQFF,TGCAGTGCTAGGCTAAGGTCGGGGGTATGGTCCTACAATGAGCAGTTCTTC
TRBV4-3,TRBJ2-4,NA,NA,CASSQDYGIQNIQYF,TGCGCCAGCAGCCAAGATTATGGCATTCAAAACATTCAGTACTTC
TRBV18,TRBJ2-1,NA,NA,CASSPDSSEQFF,TGTGCCAGCTCACCGGACAGTTCTGAGCAGTTCTTC
TRBV20-1,TRBJ2-2,NA,NA,CSARGADNTGELFF,TGCAGTGCTAGAGGGGCGGATAACACCGGGGAGCTGTTTTTT
TRBV13,TRBJ1-3,NA,many,CASSFGGSSGNTIYF,TGTGCCAGCAGCTTCGGGGGAAGCTCTGGAAACACCATATATTTT
TRBV12-3/TRBV12-4,TRBJ1-5,NA,NA,CASSLDAVRAPQHF,TGTGCCAGCAGTTTAGATGCAGTCCGGGCGCCCCAGCATTTT
TRBV2,TRBJ2-3,NA,NA,CASKGGRADTQYF,TGTGCCAGCAAGGGGGGCCGGGCAGATACGCAGTATTTT
TRBV4-2,TRBJ1-2,TRBD1,NA,CASSRDRLYGYTF,TGTGCCAGCAGCCGGGACAGGCTTTATGGCTACACCTTC
TRBV7-2,TRBJ2-7,NA,NA,CASSLEVSYEQYF,TGTGCCAGCAGCTTAGAGGTCTCCTACGAGCAGTACTTC
TRBV5-1,TRBJ2-1,NA,many,CASSSGVNEQFF,TGCGCCAGCAGCTCAGGGGTGAATGAGCAGTTCTTC
TRBV29-1,TRBJ2-7,TRBD2,few,CSVEERGSYEQYF,TGCAGCGTTGAGGAGCGGGGCTCCTACGAGCAGTACTTC
TRBV20-1,TRBJ2-3,TRBD2,many,CSAGDPASGSLDTQYF,TGCAGTGCTGGGGATCCGGCTAGCGGGAGCTTAGATACGCAGTATTTT
TRBV29-1,TRBJ2-3,NA,few,CSVEVGTRTFTDTQYF,TGCAGCGTTGAAGTAGGTACTCGGACCTTCACAGATACGCAGTATTTT
TRBV3-1,TRBJ2-7,NA,NA,CASSRDPDGEQYF,TGTGCCAGCAGTCGGGACCCCGACGGCGAGCAGTACTTC
TRBV29-1,TRBJ1-2,NA,few,CSVEDRGYGYTF,TGCAGCGTTGAGGACAGAGGGTATGGCTACACCTTC
TRBV30,TRBJ2-6,TRBD2,NA,CAWSDGAGSSGANVLTF,TGTGCCTGGAGTGACGGAGCGGGGAGCTCTGGGGCCAACGTCCTGACTTTC
TRBV4-3,TRBJ2-7,NA,NA,CASSQDIQDQLREQYF,TGCGCCAGCAGCCAAGATATACAAGACCAATTACGCGAGCAGTACTTC
TRBV27,TRBJ2-7,TRBD2,few,CASSPGTSGSSYEQYF,TGTGCCAGCAGTCCGGGGACTAGCGGGAGCTCCTACGAGCAGTACTTC
TRBV15,TRBJ1-2,NA,NA,CATSRGGENGYTF,TGTGCCACCAGCAGGGGTGGGGAGAATGGCTACACCTTC
TRBV7-2,TRBJ2-3,TRBD2,many,CASGLAGSTDTQYF,TGTGCCAGCGGCCTAGCGGGCAGCACAGATACGCAGTATTTT
TRBV29-1,TRBJ2-1,NA,few,CSVELTVFNEQFF,TGCAGCGTTGAATTGACAGTGTTCAATGAGCAGTTCTTC
TRBV20-1,TRBJ2-3,TRBD2,many,CSALAGGSTDTQYF,TGCAGTGCCTTAGCGGGGGGCTCCACAGATACGCAGTATTTT
TRBV5-1,TRBJ1-1,TRBD1,few,CASSKITGDTEAFF,TGCGCCAGCAGCAAGATTACAGGGGACACTGAAGCTTTCTTT
TRBV6-2/TRBV6-3,TRBJ2-1,NA,NA,CASTPASAGVNEQFF,TGTGCCAGCACCCCCGCGTCGGCGGGTGTAAATGAGCAGTTCTTC
TRBV6-1,TRBJ2-1,TRBD2,few,CASRPSSGGAGNEQFF,TGTGCCAGCAGGCCCTCTAGCGGGGGGGCTGGCAATGAGCAGTTCTTC
TRBV6-2/TRBV6-3,TRBJ2-5,TRBD1,NA,CASSYFRTGLGTQYF,TGTGCCAGCAGTTACTTTAGGACAGGCCTTGGGACCCAGTACTTC
TRBV20-1,TRBJ2-7,TRBD1,few,CSAPWTGSYEQYF,TGCAGTGCGCCTTGGACAGGATCCTACGAGCAGTACTTC
TRBV6-1,TRBJ1-2,NA,NA,CANSGPGQDYGYTF,TGTGCCAACAGTGGGCCGGGACAAGACTATGGCTACACCTTC
TRBV4-3,TRBJ1-4,NA,few,CASSQGPMGGSEKLFF,TGCGCCAGCAGCCAAGGCCCCATGGGAGGGAGTGAAAAACTGTTTTTT
TRBV20-1,TRBJ2-1,TRBD1,few,CSAHETGVKMQFF,TGCAGTGCACACGAGACAGGGGTAAAGATGCAGTTCTTC
TRBV7-2,TRBJ2-2,NA,few,CASSFSGGGSRGGELFF,TGTGCCAGCAGCTTCAGTGGCGGGGGCTCGAGGGGCGGGGAGCTGTTTTTT
TRBV29-1,TRBJ2-7,NA,many,CSVEEGRSPGEQYF,TGCAGCGTTGAAGAGGGACGCAGCCCGGGCGAGCAGTACTTC
TRBV5-5,TRBJ2-2,TRBD2,NA,CASSSARSGGTGELFF,TGTGCCAGCAGCTCAGCCCGATCGGGGGGCACCGGGGAGCTGTTTTTT
TRBV6-1,TRBJ2-7,NA,many,CATIVQGNYEQYF,TGTGCCACCATAGTACAGGGCAACTACGAGCAGTACTTC
TRBV4-2,TRBJ2-5,TRBD2,few,CASSQVFGLAEETQYF,TGTGCCAGCAGCCAAGTATTCGGACTAGCGGAAGAGACCCAGTACTTC
TRBV27,TRBJ2-5,NA,many,CASSFGREETQYF,TGTGCCAGCAGTTTTGGCAGGGAAGAGACCCAGTACTTC
TRBV28,TRBJ1-1,NA,few,CASSILRGLGTEAFF,TGTGCCAGCAGTATCTTGCGGGGGTTGGGTACTGAAGCTTTCTTT
TRBV3-1,TRBJ2-1,NA,many,CASSQDAGRYNEQFF,TGTGCCAGCAGCCAAGACGCGGGTCGCTACAATGAGCAGTTCTTC
TRBV5-5,TRBJ1-6,NA,NA,CASSLSSWDSPLHF,TGTGCCAGCAGCTTGTCTTCTTGGGATTCACCCCTCCACTTT
TRBV6-1,TRBJ1-2,NA,NA,CASRAAGQAHGYTF,TGTGCCAGCAGAGCCGCGGGCCAAGCGCATGGCTACACCTTC
TRBV15,TRBJ1-1,TRBD1,NA,CATWEGRRGHTEAFF,TGTGCCACCTGGGAGGGTCGCAGGGGGCACACTGAAGCTTTCTTT
TRBV12-3/TRBV12-4,TRBJ2-7,TRBD1,many,CASSWTGSYEQYF,TGTGCCAGCAGCTGGACAGGGTCCTACGAGCAGTACTTC
TRBV27,TRBJ1-5,NA,NA,CASRRTGGNQPQHF,TGTGCCAGCAGACGGACCGGGGGGAATCAGCCCCAGCATTTT
TRBV7-8,TRBJ2-2,TRBD1,NA,CASSLAGTGVTGELFF,TGTGCCAGCAGCTTAGCGGGGACAGGGGTCACCGGGGAGCTGTTTTTT
TRBV20-1,TRBJ2-7,NA,many,CSARDRRGPSSYEQYF,TGCAGTGCTAGAGACCGACGGGGCCCCTCCTCCTACGAGCAGTACTTC